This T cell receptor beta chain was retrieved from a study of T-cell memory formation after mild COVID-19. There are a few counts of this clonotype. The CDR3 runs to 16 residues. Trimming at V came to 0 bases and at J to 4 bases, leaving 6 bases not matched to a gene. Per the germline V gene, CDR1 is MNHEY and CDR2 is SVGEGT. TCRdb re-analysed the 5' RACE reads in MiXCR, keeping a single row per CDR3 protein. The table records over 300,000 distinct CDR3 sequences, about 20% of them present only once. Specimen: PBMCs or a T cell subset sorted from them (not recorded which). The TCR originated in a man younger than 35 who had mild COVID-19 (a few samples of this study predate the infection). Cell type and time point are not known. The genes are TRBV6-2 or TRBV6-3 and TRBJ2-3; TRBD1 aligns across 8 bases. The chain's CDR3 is CASSYSGTGGADTQYF. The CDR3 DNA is TGTGCCAGCAGTTACTCCGGGACAGGCGGCGCAGATACGCAGTATTTT.